Listed here are 16 T cell receptor beta chains from one sample, sequenced in a study of blood T cells in healthy people across ages. With a J-beta primer mix and a sample-barcoded 5' primer, a second PCR ran 7 to 11 cycles. TCRdb redid the calling of the 5' RACE reads with MiXCR, one entry per CDR3 protein. The data show around 1.5 million distinct CDR3 sequences, roughly 64% seen once. The specimen sequenced was blood. These receptor sequences come from a young man in good health.

The V gene is TRBV12-3 or TRBV12-4, the J gene TRBJ2-2; D is ambiguous. V lost 7 bases to trimming and J lost 4 bases, with 16 bases between them. This CDR3 is built from 15 residues. DNA of the CDR3: TGTGCCAGCACCCTTGCGACGGGCGGCACCGGGGAGCTGTTTTTT. Protein product: CASTLATGGTGELFF.

CDR3 loop: CASSVTRTVNTGELFF. CDR3 coding DNA: TGTGCCAGCAGCGTCACAAGGACAGTTAACACCGGGGAGCTGTTTTTT. The chain combines TRBV9 with TRBJ2-2; D is perhaps TRBD1 (6 bases). This CDR3 comprises 16 residues. Germline values: CDR1 SGDLS, CDR2 YYNGEE. Trimming removed 2 bases from V and 2 bases from J, with 13 bases in between.

About this clonotype: Relative to the germline gene, one junction end is altered; a read error may explain this. The chain combines TRBV29-1 with TRBJ2-5; no firm D call. The CDR3 covers 11 residues. Germline V gene data show CDR1 as SQVTM and CDR2 as ANQGSEA. CDR3: CGVESQETQYF. The CDR3 coding sequence is TGCGGCGTTGAATCCCAAGAGACCCAGTACTTC.

The chain employs TRBV4-3 and TRBJ1-1; D perhaps matches TRBD1 (5 bases). CDR3 length: 15 amino acids. V gave up 4 bases and J gave up 11 bases, with 23 bases separating them. CDR1 is LGHNA, CDR2 YSLEER, per germline. CDR3 loop: CASSLKGSLRGKAFF. The CDR3 coding sequence is TGCGCCAGCAGCCTTAAGGGCAGCCTCCGGGGGAAGGCTTTCTTT.

The CDR3 here is CASSSPTGGEAFF. The CDR3 bases are TGTGCCAGCAGCTCCCCGACAGGGGGTGAAGCTTTCTTT. This sequence joins TRBV9 and TRBJ1-1; 9 positions match TRBD1. The CDR3 has 13 amino acids. CDR1 and CDR2 (germline): SGDLS, YYNGEE. V trimming: 4 bases; J trimming: 7 bases; junction bases outside the gene matches: 5.

The genes are TRBV3-1 and TRBJ2-3; D gene uncertain. Trimming stripped 0 bases from V and 10 bases from J, with 11 bases between. The CDR3 consists of 13 residues. Germline CDR1 is LGHDT and CDR2 is YNNKEL (reference sequence). The CDR3 is CASSQEFGGPQYF. CDR3 in DNA: TGTGCCAGCAGCCAAGAATTTGGCGGCCCGCAGTATTTT.

This clonotype was seen a few times. The chain employs TRBV6-1 and TRBJ2-7; 13 positions agree with TRBD2. Germline V gene lookup returns CDR1 MNHNS and CDR2 SASEGT. This CDR3 has 15 residues. J was trimmed by 4 bases and V by 6 bases; bases with no gene match: 6. CDR3 amino acids: CASRIRLAGGYEQYF. In DNA, the CDR3 is TGTGCCAGCAGAATTAGACTAGCGGGAGGTTACGAGCAGTACTTC.

V gene TRBV27 combines with J gene TRBJ1-2; 7 bases map to TRBD1. The germline gives CDR1 MNHEY, CDR2 SMNVEV (reference sequence). With 3 bases clipped from V and 4 bases from J, the junction kept 5 bases outside the gene matches. The CDR3 sequence is 14 residues long. CDR3 residues: CASSFRDSTYGYTF. The CDR3 DNA reads as TGTGCCAGCAGTTTCCGGGACAGCACCTATGGCTACACCTTC.

This clonotype was seen a few times. The chain recombines TRBV24-1 with TRBJ2-3; a weak D match, TRBD2 (6 bases). This CDR3 is 13 amino acids long. Germline lookup yields CDR1 KGHDR and CDR2 SFDVKD. V was shortened by 4 bases and J by 6 bases, with 10 bases between the two germline ends. The CDR3, as DNA: TGTGCCACCAGTGAGCCTCGGGGGGATACGCAGTATTTT. Its translation is CATSEPRGDTQYF.

The chain carries TRBV6-6 and TRBJ1-2, with no clear D. V was clipped by 3 bases and J by 1 base, with 6 bases between them. CDR3 length: 13 amino acids. Germline V gene lookup returns CDR1 MNHNY and CDR2 SVGAGI (reference sequence). The CDR3 nucleotides are TGTGCCAGCAGTTATGACAATAACTATGGCTACACCTTC. This codes for CASSYDNNYGYTF.

V usage is TRBV6-6 and J usage is TRBJ1-2; D unclear. This CDR3 has 11 amino acids. The ends were cut back, 10 bases at V and 4 bases at J, with 10 bases in the middle. The germline CDR1 and CDR2 sequences are MNHNY and SVGAGI (reference sequence). The CDR3 coding sequence is TGTGCCATCACGGACGGCTATGGCTACACCTTC. It is translated as CAITDGYGYTF.

This chain uses TRBV4-2 with TRBJ2-7, with D perhaps TRBD2 (6 bases). The CDR3 spans 15 residues. From germline, CDR1 is LGHNA and CDR2 YNFKEQ. V gave up 4 bases and J gave up 0 bases, with 13 bases separating them. The CDR3 protein is CASSPQRASSYEQYF. Written as DNA, the CDR3 is TGTGCCAGCAGCCCTCAGCGGGCGAGCTCCTACGAGCAGTACTTC.

The chain is built from TRBV5-1 and TRBJ2-5, with D hard to call. Germline CDR1 and CDR2: SGHRS and YFSETQ. V was shortened by 3 bases and J by 1 base, with 7 bases between the two germline ends. The CDR3 runs to 13 residues. CDR3 protein: CASSWSLQETQYF. Here the CDR3 DNA reads TGCGCCAGCAGCTGGTCACTCCAAGAGACCCAGTACTTC.

The chain carries TRBV20-1 and TRBJ1-1; D call uncertain. V was cut by 0 bases and J by 3 bases, with 14 bases left in between. Germline-derived CDR1 and CDR2 are DFQATT and SNEGSKA (reference sequence). CDR3 size: 15 residues. The CDR3 here is CSARDGGVRHTEAFF. The CDR3 DNA follows: TGCAGTGCTAGAGATGGCGGGGTTCGGCACACTGAAGCTTTCTTT.

This clonotype appeared a few times. The chain carries TRBV27 and TRBJ2-5, with D maybe TRBD2 (5 bases). The V end was cut by 5 bases, the J end by 5 bases, with 12 bases between. Per the germline V gene, CDR1 is MNHEY and CDR2 is SMNVEV (reference sequence). CDR3 length: 13 residues. CDR3 nucleotide sequence: TGTGCCAGCAGTCCATCGGGGTCGGAGACCCAGTACTTC. Amino acids: CASSPSGSETQYF.

For this clonotype: One end of the junction does not line up with germline, which may come from a read error. V is TRBV5-1 and J is TRBJ2-7; 7 nucleotides agree with TRBD1. The germline V gene encodes CDR1 SGHRS and CDR2 YFSETQ. This CDR3 contains 14 residues. CDR3 DNA sequence: TGCGCCGGCAGCCCCGGGACAGTAGTCTACGAGCAGTACTTC. Encoded protein: CAGSPGTVVYEQYF.